This T cell receptor beta chain was profiled in a study of blood T cell repertoires in COVID-19. The wider study: Material from acute and convalescent COVID-19 was sourced from the United States, Italy and Spain.

The CDR3 has 15 residues. Trimming cost V 2 bases and J 11 bases, with 18 bases left between them. Germline V gene data show CDR1 as MDHEN and CDR2 as SYDVKM. As handled by the study authors: The assay estimated nucleated cells by amplifying reference gene primers. Clones were read by immunoSEQ multiplex PCR, and TCRdb kept only the in-frame ones, dropping some. The V and J calls and clone size were taken over from that table, and D and trimming were inferred from the DNA. The sample comprises 200,000 to 300,000 clones, approximately 81% of which are singletons, and under 5% rests with the top ten. The sample consisted of peripheral blood. This receptor was taken from a man in his fifties or sixties with acute or convalescent COVID-19. This sequence joins TRBV28 and TRBJ1-4, with a weak D call TRBD1 (5 bases). The CDR3 DNA follows: TGTGCCAGCAGTTTACCCGGGGGACTGGACGTGAAACTGTTTTTT. Translating gives CASSLPGGLDVKLFF. The complete variable domain, with remaining parts taken from reference TRBV28 and TRBJ1-4, reads DVKVTQSSRYLVKRTGEKVFLECVQDMDHENMFWYRQDPGLGLRLIYFSYDVKMKEKGDIPEGYSVSREKKERFSLILESASTNQTSMYLCASSLPGGLDVKLFFGSGTQLSVL.